Listed below are T cell receptor beta chains from one sample, sequenced in a study of blood T cell repertoires in COVID-19. TCRdb's copy holds only in-frame clones and misses some; the assay was immunoSEQ multiplex PCR. This table has about 76,000 clones, about nine tenths appearing once. The sequenced sample was peripheral blood. These receptors all stem from a woman aged 80 or over with active or convalescent COVID-19. Both conserved end residues are part of each CDR3. Each record gives: D gene, clone size, V gene, J gene, CDR3 protein, CDR3 DNA. A D gene is named only where the DNA matches it firmly. Clone size is not always given. Where it is, it says once, few, many or a class for expanded clones.

TRBD1,once,TRBV12-3/TRBV12-4,TRBJ2-3,CASSKGAGDTQYF,TGTGCCAGCAGTAAGGGGGCAGGGGATACGCAGTATTTT
TRBD1,NA,TRBV11-1,TRBJ2-5,CASSRDRQETQYF,TGTGCCAGCAGCCGGGACAGACAAGAGACCCAGTACTTC
TRBD1,few,TRBV28,TRBJ1-3,CASKGQLNSGNTIYF,TGTGCCAGCAAGGGACAGCTAAACTCTGGAAACACCATATATTTT
NA,few,TRBV3-1/TRBV3-2,TRBJ2-7,CASSQWGGGDEQYF,TGTGCCAGCAGCCAGTGGGGGGGCGGAGACGAGCAGTACTTC
NA,NA,TRBV9,TRBJ1-1,CASSVELDRNTEAFF,TGTGCCAGCAGCGTAGAATTAGACAGGAACACTGAAGCTTTCTTT
NA,NA,TRBV7-2,TRBJ2-5,CASSLARVAETQYF,TGTGCCAGCAGCTTAGCGAGGGTTGCGGAGACCCAGTACTTC
NA,NA,TRBV9,TRBJ2-5,CASSSPMGPDSNSYQETQYF,TGTGCCAGCAGCTCCCCCATGGGGCCGGACAGTAACTCGTACCAAGAGACCCAGTACTTC
NA,NA,TRBV11-3,TRBJ2-3,CASSLEFAGTQYF,TGTGCCAGCAGCTTAGAGTTTGCGGGGACGCAGTATTTT
TRBD1,NA,TRBV7-2,TRBJ1-4,CASSLSGTGTGEKLFF,TGTGCCAGCAGTTTATCCGGGACAGGGACAGGGGAAAAACTGTTTTTT
NA,NA,TRBV7-2,TRBJ2-7,CASRRAYEQYF,TGTGCCAGCAGACGGGCCTACGAGCAGTACTTC
NA,NA,TRBV20-1,TRBJ1-5,CSASSGNNQPQHF,TGCAGTGCTAGTTCGGGGAACAATCAGCCCCAGCATTTT
NA,NA,TRBV7-6,TRBJ2-5,CASSLGQNLETQYF,TGTGCCAGCAGCTTAGGACAGAACCTAGAGACCCAGTACTTC
NA,NA,TRBV7-2,TRBJ2-2,CASSFTRVGGELFF,TGTGCCAGCAGCTTTACCAGGGTGGGCGGGGAGCTGTTTTTT
TRBD1,NA,TRBV29-1,TRBJ2-7,CSVGQGLFGYEQYF,TGCAGCGTCGGACAGGGACTTTTTGGCTACGAGCAGTACTTC
NA,once,TRBV5-4,TRBJ1-6,CASSLDRRTDSPLHF,TGTGCCAGCAGCTTGGACAGGCGAACGGATTCACCCCTCCACTTT
NA,once,TRBV28,TRBJ1-1,CASRGSLMNTEAFF,TGTGCCAGCAGGGGGAGCCTCATGAACACTGAAGCTTTCTTT
NA,NA,TRBV7-2,TRBJ1-5,CASSLDRNQPQHF,TGTGCCAGCAGCTTAGATCGGAATCAGCCCCAGCATTTT
NA,NA,TRBV18,TRBJ1-1,CASSVGQNTEAFF,TGTGCCAGCTCTGTTGGACAAAACACTGAAGCTTTCTTT
TRBD2,once,TRBV28,TRBJ2-2,CASSFSSGTTGELFF,TGTGCCAGCAGTTTCTCTAGCGGCACCACCGGGGAGCTGTTTTTT
TRBD1,NA,TRBV7-2,TRBJ1-6,CASSLVQGRSPLHF,TGTGCCAGCAGCTTGGTACAGGGGCGTTCACCCCTCCACTTT
TRBD2,NA,TRBV3-1/TRBV3-2,TRBJ2-7,CASSLGSGAYEQYF,TGTGCCAGCAGCCTCGGTAGCGGGGCCTACGAGCAGTACTTC
TRBD2,NA,TRBV7-2,TRBJ2-1,CASSLFGGGGPNEQFF,TGTGCCAGCAGCTTATTCGGCGGGGGGGGTCCTAATGAGCAGTTCTTC
NA,NA,TRBV28,TRBJ1-2,CASNGNRVDGYTF,TGTGCCAGCAATGGGAACAGGGTTGATGGCTACACCTTC
NA,NA,TRBV15,TRBJ2-5,CATSREQGGQETQYF,TGTGCCACCAGCAGGGAACAGGGTGGGCAAGAGACCCAGTACTTC
TRBD1,NA,TRBV5-6,TRBJ1-2,CASSLAGQPQPASYGYTF,TGTGCCAGCAGCTTGGCGGGACAGCCCCAACCTGCCTCCTATGGCTACACCTTC
TRBD1,NA,TRBV28,TRBJ2-1,CASSSQGAGHYNEQFF,TGTGCCAGCAGTTCGCAGGGGGCAGGTCACTACAATGAGCAGTTCTTC
NA,NA,TRBV10-3,TRBJ1-2,CASRRTNYGYTF,TGTGCCAGCAGGAGAACGAACTATGGCTACACCTTC
NA,NA,TRBV25-1,TRBJ1-6,CASSVHSYNSPLHF,TGTGCCAGCAGTGTCCACTCCTATAATTCACCCCTCCACTTT
NA,NA,TRBV21-1,TRBJ1-4,CASRKGEQITGEKLFF,TGTGCCAGCAGGAAGGGAGAACAGATCACTGGAGAAAAACTGTTTTTT
NA,NA,TRBV9,TRBJ1-1,CASSARGGSNTEAFF,TGTGCCAGCAGCGCCCGGGGGGGCTCGAACACTGAAGCTTTCTTT
NA,NA,TRBV11-2,TRBJ1-2,CASSPRGGLHYGYTF,TGTGCCAGCAGCCCCCGGGGGGGTTTGCACTATGGCTACACCTTC
TRBD2,NA,TRBV24-1,TRBJ2-1,CATSAPGLDRGEQFF,TGTGCCACCAGTGCCCCGGGACTAGATCGGGGTGAGCAGTTCTTC
NA,NA,TRBV5-1,TRBJ2-1,CASSSGFGLNNEQFF,TGCGCCAGCAGCTCGGGGTTCGGACTAAACAATGAGCAGTTCTTC
TRBD1,NA,TRBV12-3/TRBV12-4,TRBJ2-3,CASSWTGTDTQYF,TGTGCCAGCAGTTGGACAGGGACAGATACGCAGTATTTT
NA,NA,TRBV5-4,TRBJ1-6,CASSSYEGGQSPLHF,TGTGCCAGCAGCTCCTATGAGGGAGGGCAGTCACCCCTCCACTTT
NA,NA,TRBV19,TRBJ1-1,CASSPILGAGTEAFF,TGTGCCAGTAGCCCCATACTGGGGGCCGGGACTGAAGCTTTCTTT
NA,NA,TRBV18,TRBJ1-1,CASSPVGQFMAGTEAFF,TGTGCCAGCTCACCCGTTGGGCAATTTATGGCAGGCACTGAAGCTTTCTTT
NA,NA,TRBV5-5,TRBJ1-2,CASSLNGEGSYTF,TGTGCCAGCAGCTTAAACGGGGAAGGAAGCTACACCTTC
NA,few,TRBV4-3,TRBJ1-1,CASSQAEYTEAFF,TGCGCCAGCAGCCAAGCCGAGTACACTGAAGCTTTCTTT
NA,few,TRBV5-6,TRBJ1-4,CASSDQASGEKLFF,TGTGCCAGCAGCGACCAAGCCTCGGGGGAAAAACTGTTTTTT
NA,NA,TRBV5-1,TRBJ1-3,CASSSQGSAGNTIYF,TGCGCCAGCAGCTCACAGGGTTCTGCTGGAAACACCATATATTTT
NA,NA,TRBV29-1,TRBJ1-4,CSVRPTNEKLFF,TGCAGCGTTCGTCCAACTAATGAAAAACTGTTTTTT
NA,NA,TRBV3-1/TRBV3-2,TRBJ1-6,CASSQDEEVLPLHF,TGTGCCAGCAGCCAAGATGAGGAGGTTCTGCCCCTCCACTTT
TRBD2,few,TRBV7-2,TRBJ2-3,CASSLWIGGATDTQYF,TGTGCCAGCAGCTTATGGATCGGGGGGGCGACAGATACGCAGTATTTT
NA,once,TRBV6-5,TRBJ1-1,CASSYKERSTEAFF,TGTGCCAGCAGTTACAAGGAGAGGAGCACTGAAGCTTTCTTT
NA,NA,TRBV2,TRBJ2-7,CASSTYSGSYEQYF,TGTGCCAGCAGTACTTATTCAGGATCCTACGAGCAGTACTTC
NA,NA,TRBV28,TRBJ1-1,CASNPYRSGRTEAFF,TGTGCCAGCAACCCCTACCGGAGCGGGAGGACTGAAGCTTTCTTT
TRBD1,once,TRBV19,TRBJ2-3,CASRRQGAADTQYF,TGTGCCAGTAGACGACAGGGGGCCGCAGATACGCAGTATTTT
NA,NA,TRBV7-9,TRBJ1-6,CASSLAGGIQASNSPLHF,TGTGCCAGCAGCTTAGCCGGCGGGATACAAGCGTCTAATTCACCCCTCCACTTT
TRBD2,NA,TRBV6-5,TRBJ2-5,CASSNSGGETQYF,TGTGCCAGCAGTAATAGCGGGGGTGAGACCCAGTACTTC
TRBD1,NA,TRBV18,TRBJ1-2,CASSPGRQGNYGYTF,TGTGCCAGCTCACCGGGTCGACAGGGGAACTATGGCTACACCTTC
NA,NA,TRBV24-1,TRBJ1-1,CATRLQDDTEAFF,TGTGCCACCAGGTTACAGGACGACACTGAAGCTTTCTTT
TRBD1,NA,TRBV2,TRBJ1-6,CASRATGAPGSPLHF,TGTGCCAGCAGAGCCACAGGGGCCCCGGGGTCACCCCTCCACTTT
NA,NA,TRBV2,TRBJ1-2,CASRDGHSYGYTF,TGTGCCAGCAGGGATGGACACTCCTATGGCTACACCTTC
TRBD2,NA,TRBV30,TRBJ2-3,CAWSQRGLAGDTQYF,TGTGCCTGGAGTCAAAGGGGACTAGCGGGGGATACGCAGTATTTT
NA,NA,TRBV19,TRBJ1-3,CASSGQTEAGNTIYF,TGTGCCAGTAGTGGACAAACAGAGGCTGGAAACACCATATATTTT
NA,NA,TRBV10-3,TRBJ2-1,CAIGGSEQFF,TGTGCCATCGGGGGGAGTGAGCAGTTCTTC